These 28 T cell receptor beta chains were sequenced from one sample in a study of blood T cells in healthy people across ages (dated by TCRdb to 2015 to 2017). Receptors were amplified or captured by 5' RACE. Sequencing was carried out with an Illumina HiSeq 2500. The second PCR ran for about 6 to 12 cycles and used a J-beta primer mix along with a sample-barcoded 5' primer. TCRdb handled the public reads itself, with Q25 trimming in fastp and clone calling in MiXCR, and kept productive beta chains. Each entry merges the rows of one CDR3 protein and shows their most common DNA and genes. The sample has approximately 1.5 million distinct CDR3 sequences on record, roughly 32% of them singletons. The ten largest clones capture 11% of the sample. The sample comprised blood. The receptors originated from a woman between 25 and 40 years old in good health.

The V call is TRBV5-1, the J call TRBJ2-7, with a tentative D call TRBD1 (6 bases). Per the germline V gene, CDR1 is SGHRS and CDR2 is YFSETQ. Trimming took 0 bases from V and 4 from J, leaving 20 bases between them. The CDR3 has 17 residues. The CDR3 DNA reads as TGCGCCAGCAGCTTGGCCCCGACAGGTCTTAGAAGATACGAGCAGTACTTC. Its translation: CASSLAPTGLRRYEQYF. Complete variable domain (other parts from reference TRBV5-1 and TRBJ2-7): KAGVTQTPRYLIKTRGQQVTLSCSPISGHRSVSWYQQTPGQGLQFLFEYFSETQRNKGNFPGRFSGRQFSNSRSEMNVSTLELGDSALYLCASSLAPTGLRRYEQYFGPGTRLTVT.

In this sample, this clonotype turned up a few times. CDR3 bases: TGCGCCAGCAGTGAGCGACTAGCGGGACAGTGGTACTTC. As protein: CASSERLAGQWYF. The gene calls are TRBV10-1 and TRBJ2-7; 11 nucleotides match TRBD2. The germline V gene encodes CDR1 WNHNN and CDR2 SYGVQD (reference sequence). V gave up 2 bases and J gave up 12 bases; unmatched junction bases: 6. This CDR3 is 13 amino acids long.

The sample holds a few counts of this clonotype. V and J are TRBV12-3 or TRBV12-4 and TRBJ2-7; D might be TRBD2 (5 bases). Between the trimmed V and J ends, which lost 6 bases and 4 bases, there was a span of 13 bases. This CDR3 has 13 amino acids. The DNA of the CDR3 is TGTGCCAGCAGCTTCGAGCGGCCATACGAGCAGTACTTC. Its translation is CASSFERPYEQYF.

This clonotype was counted a few times. Written as DNA, the CDR3 is TGCAGCGTCGGGGGAGGCGGGAGGGCCTACAATGAGCAGTTCTTC. Protein sequence: CSVGGGGRAYNEQFF. J is TRBJ2-1 and V is TRBV29-1; 9 bases are shared with TRBD2. Looked up from germline, CDR1 is SQVTM and CDR2 is ANQGSEA. V was pared by 6 bases and J by 2 bases, with 8 bases of the junction left unmatched. CDR3 size: 15 residues.

Only one count was recorded for this clonotype. The chain uses TRBV20-1 and TRBJ1-3; D is possibly TRBD1 (5 bases). CDR1 is DFQATT and CDR2 is SNEGSKA in the germline V gene (reference sequence). There are 15 residues in the CDR3. The CDR3 here is CRALGSGKPGNTIYF. The CDR3 DNA follows: TGCAGGGCGCTGGGGTCAGGGAAGCCTGGAAACACCATATATTTT.

This clonotype turned up a few times. The chain has TRBV5-5 and TRBJ1-6, with a possible D match to TRBD1 (5 bases). This CDR3 has 13 amino acids. Trimming stripped 4 bases from V and 7 bases from J, with 9 bases between. Germline CDR1 SGHKS, CDR2 YYEKEE (reference sequence). The CDR3 here is CASSPDSNSPLHF. CDR3 bases: TGTGCCAGCAGCCCAGACAGCAATTCACCCCTCCACTTT. The full variable domain, rest sourced from reference TRBV5-5 and TRBJ1-6, is DAGVTQSPTHLIKTRGQQVTLRCSPISGHKSVSWYQQVLGQGPQFIFQYYEKEERGRGNFPDRFSARQFPNYSSELNVNALLLGDSALYLCASSPDSNSPLHFGNGTRLTVT.

This clonotype has only a few counts. The rearrangement uses TRBV20-1 and TRBJ2-7; D call uncertain. Germline lookup yields CDR1 DFQATT and CDR2 SNEGSKA (reference sequence). This CDR3 is 15 amino acids long. The ends were cut back, 0 bases at V and 0 bases at J, with 12 bases in the middle. CDR3: CSARDMSVASYEQYF. In DNA, the CDR3 is TGCAGTGCTAGAGATATGTCAGTTGCCTCCTACGAGCAGTACTTC.

This clonotype was detected only a few times. V gene TRBV12-3 or TRBV12-4 combines with J gene TRBJ1-2; tentative D call: TRBD1 (5 bases). The length of the CDR3 is 16 residues. V shed 4 bases and J shed 0 bases, with 15 bases lying between them. The CDR3 here is CASSSYQGRANYGYTF. The CDR3 coding sequence is TGTGCCAGCAGTTCGTACCAGGGCAGGGCTAACTATGGCTACACCTTC.

The gene calls are TRBV4-1 and TRBJ2-7, with D possibly matching TRBD1 (5 bases). Trimming removed 2 bases at V and 3 bases at J, with 11 bases between. Germline CDR1 and CDR2: MGHRA and YSYEKL. This CDR3 spans 14 amino acids. The CDR3 DNA follows: TGCGCCAGCAGCCAACCACTACAGGACTACGAGCAGTACTTC. It codes for CASSQPLQDYEQYF.

J is TRBJ1-5 and V is TRBV3-1; TRBD1 might be the D (6 bases). CDR1 is LGHDT, CDR2 YNNKEL, per germline (reference sequence). The CDR3 is 13 residues long. Trimming took off 4 bases at V and 7 bases at J, with 11 bases between the two ends. CDR3 sequence (DNA): TGTGCCAGCAGCCGCCCGGGGGCACAGCCCCAGCATTTT. It encodes CASSRPGAQPQHF.

J is TRBJ2-7 and V is TRBV2; no definite D call. The ends were cut back, 7 bases at V and 3 bases at J, with 19 bases in the middle. The CDR3 extends over 15 amino acids. Per the germline V gene, CDR1 is SNHLY and CDR2 is FYNNEI. CDR3 region: CASTRGKGKYYEQYF. For the CDR3, the DNA is TGTGCCAGCACCCGAGGAAAAGGGAAGTACTACGAGCAGTACTTC.

The V and J genes are TRBV7-8 and TRBJ2-3; the match to TRBD2 covers 12 bases. The junction had 12 bases not matched to a gene; V was cut back by 5 bases and J by 0 bases. The CDR3 is 19 amino acids. Looked up from germline, CDR1 is SGHVS and CDR2 is FQNEAQ. CDR3 in amino acids: CASSNPRTSGKTSTDTQYF. In nucleotides, the CDR3 is TGTGCCAGCAGCAACCCCCGGACTAGCGGGAAAACTAGCACAGATACGCAGTATTTT.

The chain carries TRBV12-3 or TRBV12-4 and TRBJ2-5; D not resolved. The J call may be faulty, since TRBJ2-7 better matches the DNA end. This CDR3 comprises 11 residues. CDR3 amino acids: CASLDRVEQYF. CDR3 DNA: TGTGCCAGTTTAGACCGCGTCGAGCAGTACTTC.

The V call is TRBV20-1, the J call TRBJ2-5, with D possibly being TRBD1 (6 bases). Trimming removed 0 bases at V and 3 bases at J, with 20 bases between. The CDR3 is 17 residues long. Per germline, CDR1 DFQATT and CDR2 SNEGSKA (reference sequence). The CDR3 sequence is CSARDRVGGPTKETQYF. The CDR3 bases are TGCAGTGCTAGAGATAGGGTTGGGGGCCCTACCAAAGAGACCCAGTACTTC.

V gene TRBV29-1 combines with J gene TRBJ1-1, with D unclear. CDR1 and CDR2 from the germline V gene are SQVTM and ANQGSEA. With 7 bases removed from V and 1 base from J, the gap between germline ends came to 16 bases. The CDR3 sequence is 14 residues long. The CDR3 DNA sequence: TGCAGCGCCCCCGGAACTTGGGGGAACACTGAAGCTTTCTTT. Encoded protein: CSAPGTWGNTEAFF.

This clonotype has only a few counts. The genes are TRBV20-1 and TRBJ2-5; 10 positions match TRBD2. The CDR3 is made up of 14 amino acids. CDR1 DFQATT and CDR2 SNEGSKA come from the germline V gene (reference sequence). V shed 2 bases, J shed 2 bases, and the junction held 2 bases outside the gene matches. The CDR3: CSARPAGGQETQYF. CDR3 coding DNA: TGCAGTGCTAGACCAGCGGGGGGGCAAGAGACCCAGTACTTC.

Only a few counts were recorded for this clonotype. At one end the junction does not follow the germline gene, possibly because of a read error. The rearrangement uses TRBV24-1 and TRBJ2-3; D is possibly TRBD1 (5 bases). Germline V CDR1 and CDR2: KGHDR, SFDVKD. The CDR3 is made up of 13 amino acids. The DNA for the CDR3 is TGTGCCACCAGTGGGGGCCTCACAGATATGCAGTATTTT. It yields the protein CATSGGLTDMQYF.

On this clonotype: This may stem from a read error, because a much larger clone lies one nucleotide away. The chain employs TRBV7-2 and TRBJ2-7, with TRBD2 identical over 7 bases. V lost 7 bases and J lost 0; bases outside the gene matches: 6. Looked up from germline, CDR1 is SGHTA and CDR2 is FQGNSA. This CDR3 is built from 14 residues. In DNA form, the CDR3 reads TGTACCAGCACTGGCGGGGGTAGCTCCTACGAGCAGTACTTC. Its translation: CTSTGGGSSYEQYF.

The chain links TRBV5-1 to TRBJ2-1; D is uncertain. The V gene's germline CDR1 is SGHRS and CDR2 YFSETQ. Trimming pared 0 bases from V and 9 bases from J, leaving 10 bases between. The CDR3 totals 13 residues. The CDR3 nucleotides read TGCGCCAGCAGCTTGGCCACCTCCAGTGAGCAGTTCTTC. It encodes CASSLATSSEQFF.

The V and J genes are TRBV20-1 and TRBJ1-4; perhaps TRBD1 as D (5 bases). Trimming removed 6 bases at V and 0 bases at J, with 11 bases between. Looked up from germline, CDR1 is DFQATT and CDR2 is SNEGSKA (reference sequence). The CDR3 has 14 amino acids. CDR3 residues: CSARRGSTNEKLFF. In DNA, the CDR3 is TGCAGTGCCAGAAGGGGATCAACTAATGAAAAACTGTTTTTT.

V and J are TRBV4-1 and TRBJ1-5, with D hard to call. Trimming took 4 bases from V and 0 from J, leaving 10 bases between them. The CDR3 has 15 residues. Per the germline V gene, CDR1 is MGHRA and CDR2 is YSYEKL. CDR3 bases: TGCGCCAGCAGCCGCGCACTCATTAGCAATCAGCCCCAGCATTTT. This encodes CASSRALISNQPQHF.

This chain uses TRBV6-5 with TRBJ2-7; tentative D call: TRBD2 (6 bases). V was cut by 6 bases and J by 6 bases, with 21 bases left in between. The germline V gene has CDR1 MNHEY and CDR2 SVGAGI. The CDR3 is 15 amino acids. CDR3 region: CASRPQGGKGGEQYF. The CDR3 nucleotides read TGTGCCAGCAGACCTCAGGGTGGGAAGGGAGGCGAGCAGTACTTC.

The chain couples TRBV20-1 to TRBJ2-5; 12 bases line up with TRBD1. CDR3 size: 13 residues. Trimming cost V 5 bases and J 5 bases; bases outside gene matches: 3. Germline loops: CDR1 DFQATT, CDR2 SNEGSKA (reference sequence). CDR3 coding DNA: TGCAGTGCTCTGGGACAGGGGGCTGAGACCCAGTACTTC. This encodes CSALGQGAETQYF.

This clonotype appeared a few times. This rearrangement joins TRBV20-1 to TRBJ2-1; D unresolved. This CDR3 region has 13 residues. The germline V gene encodes CDR1 DFQATT and CDR2 SNEGSKA (reference sequence). Between the trimmed V and J ends, which lost 7 bases and 0 bases, there was a span of 10 bases. The CDR3 coding sequence is TGCAGTGGTGGGGATGGCTCCTACAATGAGCAGTTCTTC. Its translation is CSGGDGSYNEQFF.

The J gene is TRBJ2-1, the V gene TRBV7-7, with D possibly being TRBD1 (6 bases). Germline V gene data show CDR1 as SSHAT and CDR2 as FNYEAQ (reference sequence). Deletions cut 1 base from V and 8 bases from J, with 15 bases between. The CDR3 is 15 residues long. The CDR3 spells CASSLDPGVGDEQFF. Here the CDR3 DNA reads TGTGCCAGCAGCTTAGATCCAGGGGTCGGGGATGAGCAGTTCTTC.

The rearrangement links TRBV7-9 to TRBJ1-1; D is unresolved. Germline CDR1 reads SEHNR; CDR2 reads FQNEAQ (reference sequence). This CDR3 is built from 15 residues. V was trimmed by 0 bases and J by 6 bases, leaving 14 bases between them. The CDR3 DNA is TGTGCCAGCAGCTTAGCGCGGGGAGGGAGCGCTGAAGCTTTCTTT. Amino acid sequence: CASSLARGGSAEAFF.

This clonotype was counted a few times. The rearrangement joins TRBV5-1 to TRBJ2-3, with no clear D. The V end lost 3 bases, the J end lost 0 bases, and 8 bases lay between the germline ends. CDR3 length: 14 residues. CDR1 is SGHRS and CDR2 is YFSETQ in the germline V gene. CDR3 residues: CASSSLDSTDTQYF. CDR3 DNA sequence: TGCGCCAGCAGCTCCCTCGACAGCACAGATACGCAGTATTTT.

This chain links TRBV20-1 with TRBJ2-5, with D tentatively TRBD1 or TRBD2 (5 bases each). The J call may be faulty, since TRBJ2-7 better matches the DNA end. The CDR3 consists of 16 residues. The germline V gene has CDR1 DFQATT and CDR2 SNEGSKA (reference sequence). CDR3 sequence: CSARDGRLRDANEQYF. Here the CDR3 DNA reads TGCAGTGCTAGAGATGGCCGTTTGAGGGACGCCAACGAGCAGTACTTC.